Listed here are 16 T cell receptor beta chains from one sample, sequenced in a study of T-cell memory formation after mild COVID-19. From the 5' RACE reads, TCRdb called clonotypes with MiXCR, one entry per CDR3 protein. The repertoire holds about 350,000 distinct CDR3 sequences, around 27% seen once, with roughly 13% in the top ten. Sequencing was done on a sample of PBMCs or a T cell subset sorted from them (not recorded which). The receptors were sampled from an adult woman who had mild COVID-19 (a few samples of this study predate the infection). Cell type and time point are not known.

This chain connects TRBV4-1 to TRBJ1-5; no clear D. V was pared by 4 bases and J by 5 bases, with 12 bases between. This CDR3 spans 14 amino acids. Germline lookup yields CDR1 MGHRA and CDR2 YSYEKL. The CDR3 DNA sequence: TGCGCCAGCAGCCTTGCAGACCAGGATCAGCCCCAGCATTTT. It specifies CASSLADQDQPQHF.

The J gene is TRBJ2-7, the V gene TRBV11-3; possibly TRBD2 for D (6 bases). This CDR3 spans 18 amino acids. Trimming removed 5 bases from V and 5 bases from J, with 28 bases in between. Germline loops: CDR1 SGHNT, CDR2 YENEEA. CDR3 protein: CASSPPPSERVMLDEQYF. The CDR3 DNA reads TGTGCCAGCAGCCCCCCCCCCAGTGAGCGGGTGATGCTGGACGAGCAGTACTTC.

The rearrangement links TRBV6-5 to TRBJ1-1; 7 positions agree with TRBD1. The junction had 6 bases not matched to a gene; V was cut back by 7 bases and J by 1 base. The CDR3 is made up of 14 amino acids. Germline CDR1 is MNHEY and CDR2 is SVGAGI. CDR3 DNA: TGTGCCAGCAACACAGGGGCGCCGAACACTGAAGCTTTCTTT. It translates to CASNTGAPNTEAFF.

This clonotype showed up just a few times. The chain couples TRBV18 to TRBJ2-5; possible D gene TRBD2, 5 bases. Deletions cut 2 bases from V and 1 base from J, with 11 bases between. The CDR3 runs to 15 residues. Per the germline V gene, CDR1 is KGHSH and CDR2 is LQKENI. The CDR3 here is CASSPYRTPQETQYF. DNA for the CDR3: TGTGCCAGCTCACCATATCGGACTCCCCAAGAGACCCAGTACTTC.

The CDR3 is CASSFPREGGDSYNEQFF. CDR3 bases: TGTGCCAGCAGCTTTCCCAGGGAAGGGGGGGACTCCTACAATGAGCAGTTCTTC. The chain employs TRBV7-9 and TRBJ2-1; D might be TRBD2 (7 bases). V shed 3 bases and J shed 0 bases, with 18 bases lying between them. The CDR3 runs to 18 residues. Per germline, CDR1 SEHNR and CDR2 FQNEAQ (reference sequence). The complete variable domain, with remaining parts taken from reference TRBV7-9 and TRBJ2-1, reads DTGVSQNPRHKITKRGQNVTFRCDPISEHNRLYWYRQTLGQGPEFLTYFQNEAQLEKSRLLSDRFSAERPKGSFSTLEIQRTEQGDSAMYLCASSFPREGGDSYNEQFFGPGTRLTVL.

V usage is TRBV9 and J usage is TRBJ2-7; D assignment may be TRBD1 or TRBD2 (6 bases each). The CDR3 extends over 15 amino acids. Trimming pared 3 bases from V and 6 bases from J, leaving 19 bases between. Germline lookup yields CDR1 SGDLS and CDR2 YYNGEE. The chain's CDR3 is CASSAWDTVGGEQYF. The CDR3 DNA sequence: TGTGCCAGCAGCGCGTGGGACACCGTCGGGGGCGAGCAGTACTTC.

The chain is built from TRBV29-1 and TRBJ1-2, with 10 bases matching TRBD1. Germline CDR1 and CDR2: SQVTM and ANQGSEA. V dropped 4 bases and J dropped 3; count of bases not matched to a gene: 5. The CDR3 is 14 amino acids. CDR3 DNA sequence: TGCAGCGTTGGGGTGACAGGGGGCTACTATGGCTACACCTTC. Translating it yields CSVGVTGGYYGYTF.

This clonotype was found a few times. J is TRBJ2-1 and V is TRBV7-9, with D perhaps assigned TRBD1 or TRBD2 (7 bases each). From germline, CDR1 is SEHNR and CDR2 FQNEAQ (reference sequence). V was shortened by 3 bases and J by 2 bases, with 14 bases between the two germline ends. The CDR3 sequence is 16 residues long. CDR3 amino acids: CASSFQGGIPYNEQFF. In DNA, the CDR3 is TGTGCCAGCAGCTTTCAGGGGGGGATTCCCTACAATGAGCAGTTCTTC.

J is TRBJ2-7 and V is TRBV3-1, with 7 bases identical to TRBD1. The trim removed 3 bases at V and 1 base at J, leaving 6 bases unmatched. Looked up from germline, CDR1 is LGHDT and CDR2 is YNNKEL (reference sequence). This CDR3 is built from 15 residues. This CDR3 is CASSHLGTASYEQYF. Here the CDR3 DNA reads TGTGCCAGCAGCCACCTCGGGACAGCATCCTACGAGCAGTACTTC.

The chain carries TRBV30 and TRBJ1-1, with D possibly being TRBD1 (5 bases). Per the germline V gene, CDR1 is GTSNPN and CDR2 is SVGIG (reference sequence). The CDR3 runs 14 residues. The ends were cut back, 3 bases at V and 1 base at J, with 12 bases in the middle. Here the CDR3 DNA reads TGTGCCTGGAGGGAGGGACTCTGGAACACTGAAGCTTTCTTT. As protein: CAWREGLWNTEAFF.

The chain carries TRBV20-1 and TRBJ1-2, with D maybe TRBD1 (6 bases). The CDR3 has 14 amino acids. The germline V gene has CDR1 DFQATT and CDR2 SNEGSKA (reference sequence). Trimming cost V 0 bases and J 8 bases, with 16 bases left between them. CDR3 protein: CSARDGQNLGGYTF. DNA for the CDR3: TGCAGTGCTAGAGACGGACAGAACTTGGGGGGCTACACCTTC.

The rearrangement joins TRBV6-1 to TRBJ2-1, with D possibly TRBD2 on 5 matching bases. The CDR3 spans 13 residues. CDR1 and CDR2 from the germline V gene are MNHNS and SASEGT. The ends were cut back, 0 bases at V and 12 bases at J, with 12 bases in the middle. The CDR3 sequence: CASSEANLRGQFF. For the CDR3, the DNA is TGTGCCAGCAGTGAAGCTAACCTCCGGGGGCAGTTCTTC.

The rearrangement uses TRBV7-3 and TRBJ2-1, with 12 bases matching TRBD1. The germline gives CDR1 SGHTA, CDR2 FQGTGA. This CDR3 region has 14 residues. The V and J ends lost 3 bases and 8 bases, in that order; junction bases with no gene match: 2. CDR3 nucleotides: TGTGCCAGCAGCTTCGGGACAGGGGGCCATGAGCAGTTCTTC. Translating gives CASSFGTGGHEQFF.

A few counts support this clonotype. The V gene is TRBV12-3 or TRBV12-4, the J gene TRBJ2-3, with TRBD2 as a possible D gene (7 bases). V lost 4 bases and J lost 0, with 14 bases in between. CDR3 size: 16 residues. The CDR3 is CASSSRGGASTDTQYF. CDR3 coding DNA: TGTGCCAGCAGTTCACGAGGGGGGGCGAGCACAGATACGCAGTATTTT.

The J gene is TRBJ2-7, the V gene TRBV6-5; 7 bases agree with TRBD1. The V and J ends lost 4 bases and 3 bases, in that order; junction bases with no gene match: 18. CDR3 length: 18 residues. The V gene's germline CDR1 is MNHEY and CDR2 SVGAGI. The CDR3 is CASSSIGGWDSENYEQYF. The CDR3 nucleotides are TGTGCCAGCAGTTCGATCGGCGGCTGGGACAGCGAGAACTACGAGCAGTACTTC.

This clonotype was observed a few times. The rearrangement uses TRBV29-1 and TRBJ1-1; TRBD1 might be the D (5 bases). The germline CDR1 and CDR2 sequences are SQVTM and ANQGSEA. V gave up 7 bases and J gave up 4 bases, with 16 bases separating them. CDR3 length: 13 amino acids. The CDR3 is CSARPPGSTEAFF. The CDR3 nucleotides read TGCAGCGCCCGACCTCCAGGGAGCACTGAAGCTTTCTTT. The full variable domain, rest sourced from reference TRBV29-1 and TRBJ1-1, is SAVISQKPSRDICQRGTSLTIQCQVDSQVTMMFWYRQQPGQSLTLIATANQGSEATYESGFVIDKFPISRPNLTFSTLTVSNMSPEDSSIYLCSARPPGSTEAFFGQGTRLTVV.